The 13 T cell receptor beta chains below were found in one sample sequenced in a study of T cells after yellow fever vaccination. TCRdb processed the 5' RACE reads anew with MiXCR; each CDR3 protein has one entry. The sample gives about 73,000 distinct CDR3 sequences, almost 8% of which show up once; less than 50% is in the top ten. The sequencing used CD8+ T cells sorted from PBMCs, collected on the day of the yellow fever booster vaccination. Receptors were obtained from a man under 40 who received the YFV17D yellow fever vaccine.

This clonotype was seen ten or more times. This sequence joins TRBV25-1 and TRBJ1-1, with D hard to call. The ends were cut back, 3 bases at V and 11 bases at J, with 19 bases in the middle. The CDR3 has 14 residues. CDR1 is MGHDK, CDR2 SYGVNS, per germline. Written as DNA, the CDR3 is TGTGCCAGCAGTGAGTTACTCTCAGAGGCCGAGGCTTTCTTT. Translating it yields CASSELLSEAEAFF.

This clonotype was seen repeatedly, ten times or more. This chain uses TRBV18 with TRBJ2-3; D possibly matches TRBD1 or TRBD2 (5 bases each). The CDR3 has 13 residues. V gave up 8 bases and J gave up 2 bases, with 11 bases separating them. Per the germline V gene, CDR1 is KGHSH and CDR2 is LQKENI. CDR3 DNA sequence: TGTGCCAGCCTCCGGGACCCCACAGATACGCAGTATTTT. Translated, it gives CASLRDPTDTQYF.

The chain combines TRBV4-3 with TRBJ1-5; D possibly corresponds to TRBD1 (6 bases). Germline V gives CDR1 LGHNA, CDR2 YSLEER. V gave up 0 bases and J gave up 4 bases, with 10 bases separating them. This CDR3 spans 15 amino acids. In DNA, the CDR3 is TGCGCCAGCAGCCAAGAACTAGGGGGAAATCAGCCCCAGCATTTT. This translates into CASSQELGGNQPQHF.

This chain joins TRBV7-6 and TRBJ2-1; the match to TRBD2 covers 8 bases. The ends lost 4 bases at V and 5 bases at J; junction bases unmatched: 7. The CDR3 covers 15 residues. CDR1 and CDR2 from the germline V gene are SGHVS and FNYEAQ. The CDR3 nucleotides are TGTGCCAGCAGCTCGTTAGCGGGGCTGAACAATGAGCAGTTCTTC. This sequence encodes CASSSLAGLNNEQFF.

This clonotype was picked up a small number of times. The chain links TRBV6-5 to TRBJ2-1; D remains unclear. In germline, CDR1 is MNHEY, CDR2 SVGAGI. Trimming took off 4 bases at V and 8 bases at J, with 9 bases between the two ends. The CDR3 is 12 residues long. CDR3 residues: CASSFSGHEQFF. Here the CDR3 DNA reads TGTGCCAGCAGTTTTTCGGGCCATGAGCAGTTCTTC.

This chain uses TRBV20-1 with TRBJ2-7; tentatively, D is TRBD2 (5 bases). Germline assignment: CDR1 DFQATT and CDR2 SNEGSKA (reference sequence). The V gene lost 0 bases and the J gene lost 3 bases, with 15 bases spanning the gap. This CDR3 contains 15 residues. The CDR3 DNA is TGCAGTGCTAGAGACCGGGATCTAGGACTCTACGAGCAGTACTTC. Its protein is CSARDRDLGLYEQYF.

This clonotype was recorded at least ten times. V and J are TRBV7-9 and TRBJ2-2, with a tentative D call TRBD1 (5 bases). V was pared by 4 bases and J by 8 bases, with 20 bases between. The CDR3 has 16 residues. CDR1 and CDR2 from the germline V gene are SEHNR and FQNEAQ (reference sequence). The DNA of the CDR3 is TGTGCCAGCAGCTCGTCCACTCAGGGTGGAGCGGGGGAGCTGTTTTTT. Translated: CASSSSTQGGAGELFF.

The V call is TRBV6-5, the J call TRBJ2-7; D perhaps matches TRBD2 (6 bases). CDR1 is MNHEY, CDR2 SVGAGI, per germline. This CDR3 has 18 residues. Trimming removed 2 bases from V and 5 bases from J, with 25 bases in between. The CDR3 loop is CASSYAQTLGRDGNEQYF. DNA of the CDR3: TGTGCCAGCAGTTACGCACAGACCCTAGGGCGGGATGGCAACGAGCAGTACTTC.

This clonotype turned up a few times. The V call is TRBV19, the J call TRBJ2-3; TRBD1 might be the D (5 bases). CDR1 and CDR2 from the germline V gene are LNHDA and SQIVND (reference sequence). Trimming stripped 7 bases from V and 2 bases from J, with 13 bases between. CDR3 size: 14 residues. The CDR3 loop is CASNGALTTDTQYF. In nucleotides, the CDR3 is TGTGCCAGTAATGGGGCACTAACCACAGATACGCAGTATTTT.

The chain combines TRBV5-5 with TRBJ1-4; 9 bases are a match to TRBD1. The V segment lost 4 bases and the J segment 8 bases; nucleotides outside the gene matches: 6. Germline loops: CDR1 SGHKS, CDR2 YYEKEE (reference sequence). This CDR3 is 14 amino acids long. CDR3 bases: TGTGCCAGCAGCGGGGACAGGGACGGCGAAAAACTGTTTTTT. Encoded protein: CASSGDRDGEKLFF. Looking up the rest from reference TRBV5-5 and TRBJ1-4 gives the full variable domain: DAGVTQSPTHLIKTRGQQVTLRCSPISGHKSVSWYQQVLGQGPQFIFQYYEKEERGRGNFPDRFSARQFPNYSSELNVNALLLGDSALYLCASSGDRDGEKLFFGSGTQLSVL.

The chain uses TRBV4-3 and TRBJ2-2; D remains unclear. V lost 2 bases and J lost 3, with 16 bases in between. The germline CDR1 and CDR2 sequences are LGHNA and YSLEER. The CDR3 has 17 amino acids. CDR3 DNA: TGCGCCAGCAGCCAAAATGAGAACGGCGAGTACACCGGGGAGCTGTTTTTT. Translating gives CASSQNENGEYTGELFF.

The sample holds a few counts of this clonotype. This chain connects TRBV10-3 to TRBJ2-1; 9 nucleotides agree with TRBD2. The junction had 17 bases not matched to a gene; V was cut back by 5 bases and J by 12 bases. The CDR3 is made up of 16 amino acids. Per germline, CDR1 ENHRY and CDR2 SYGVKD. This CDR3 reads CAISKKTSGLTSMQFF. The CDR3 nucleotides are TGTGCCATCAGTAAGAAGACTAGCGGACTTACAAGCATGCAGTTCTTC.

This clonotype turned up a few times. J is TRBJ2-7 and V is TRBV20-1; TRBD2 aligns across 11 bases. The germline V gene has CDR1 DFQATT and CDR2 SNEGSKA (reference sequence). The CDR3 sequence is 15 residues long. Losses at the gene ends were 6 bases for V and 0 bases for J; bases not matched to a gene: 7. CDR3 nucleotides: TGCAGTGCAAGGGGACTAGCGGATGACTCCTACGAGCAGTACTTC. It is translated as CSARGLADDSYEQYF.